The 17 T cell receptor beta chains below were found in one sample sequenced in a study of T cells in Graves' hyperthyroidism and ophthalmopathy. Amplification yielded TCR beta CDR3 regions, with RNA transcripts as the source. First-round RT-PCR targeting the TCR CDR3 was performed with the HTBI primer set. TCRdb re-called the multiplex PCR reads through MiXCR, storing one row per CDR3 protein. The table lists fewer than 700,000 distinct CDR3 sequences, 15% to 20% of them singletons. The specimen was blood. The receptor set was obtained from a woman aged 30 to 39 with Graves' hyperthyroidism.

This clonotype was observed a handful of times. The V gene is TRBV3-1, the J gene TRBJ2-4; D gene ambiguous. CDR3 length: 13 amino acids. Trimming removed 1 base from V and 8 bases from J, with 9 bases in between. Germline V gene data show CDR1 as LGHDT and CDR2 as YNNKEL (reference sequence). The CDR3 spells CASSQGTTDIQYF. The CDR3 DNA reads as TGTGCCAGCAGCCAAGGAACGACGGACATTCAGTACTTC.

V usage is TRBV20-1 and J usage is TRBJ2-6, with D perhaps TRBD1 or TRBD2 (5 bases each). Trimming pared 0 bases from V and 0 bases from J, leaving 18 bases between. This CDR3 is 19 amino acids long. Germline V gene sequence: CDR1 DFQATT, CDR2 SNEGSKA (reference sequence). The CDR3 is CSARDLSGTGISGANVLTF. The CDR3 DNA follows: TGCAGTGCTAGAGATCTCTCCGGGACGGGGATCTCTGGGGCCAACGTCCTGACTTTC.

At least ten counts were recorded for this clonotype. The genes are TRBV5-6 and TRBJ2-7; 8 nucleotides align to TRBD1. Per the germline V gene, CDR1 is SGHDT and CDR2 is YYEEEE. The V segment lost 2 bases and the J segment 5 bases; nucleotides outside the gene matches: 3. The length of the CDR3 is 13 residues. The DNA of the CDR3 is TGTGCCAGCAGCTTCAGGGGGCGGGACGAGCAGTACTTC. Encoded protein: CASSFRGRDEQYF.

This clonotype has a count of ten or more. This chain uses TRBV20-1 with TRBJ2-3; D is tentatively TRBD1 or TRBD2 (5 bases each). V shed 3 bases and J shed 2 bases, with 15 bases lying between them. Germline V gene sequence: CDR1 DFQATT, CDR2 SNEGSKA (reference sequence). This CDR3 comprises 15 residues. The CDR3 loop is CSARGLRLITDTQYF. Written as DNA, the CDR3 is TGCAGTGCTAGGGGGCTAAGACTAATCACAGATACGCAGTATTTT.

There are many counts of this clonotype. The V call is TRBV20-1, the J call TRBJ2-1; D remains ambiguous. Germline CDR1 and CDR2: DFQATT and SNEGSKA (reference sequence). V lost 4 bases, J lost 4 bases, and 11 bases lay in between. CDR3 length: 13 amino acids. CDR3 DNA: TGCAGTGCTAAGACCCGCATGTACAATGAGCAGTTCTTC. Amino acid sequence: CSAKTRMYNEQFF.

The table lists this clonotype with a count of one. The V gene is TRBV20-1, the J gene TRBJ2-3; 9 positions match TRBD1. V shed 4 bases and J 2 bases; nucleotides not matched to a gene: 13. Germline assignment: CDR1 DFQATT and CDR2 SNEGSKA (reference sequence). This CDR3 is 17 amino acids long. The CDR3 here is CSATSFDRTGATDTQYF. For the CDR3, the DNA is TGCAGTGCTACTTCGTTTGACAGGACAGGGGCCACAGATACGCAGTATTTT.

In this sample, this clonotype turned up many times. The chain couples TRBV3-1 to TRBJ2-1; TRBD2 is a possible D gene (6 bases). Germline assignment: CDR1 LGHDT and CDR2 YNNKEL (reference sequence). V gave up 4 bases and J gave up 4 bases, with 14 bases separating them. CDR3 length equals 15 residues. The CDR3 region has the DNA TGTGCCAGCAGCCTTATAACCGGGGGATACAATGAGCAGTTCTTC. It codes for CASSLITGGYNEQFF.

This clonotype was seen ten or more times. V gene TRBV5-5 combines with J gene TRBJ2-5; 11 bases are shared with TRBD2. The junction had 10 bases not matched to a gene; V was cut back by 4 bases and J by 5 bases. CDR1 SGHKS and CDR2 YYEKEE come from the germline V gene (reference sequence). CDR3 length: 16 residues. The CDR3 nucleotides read TGTGCCAGCAGCACACTGACTAGCGGGATGGGGGAGACCCAGTACTTC. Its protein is CASSTLTSGMGETQYF.

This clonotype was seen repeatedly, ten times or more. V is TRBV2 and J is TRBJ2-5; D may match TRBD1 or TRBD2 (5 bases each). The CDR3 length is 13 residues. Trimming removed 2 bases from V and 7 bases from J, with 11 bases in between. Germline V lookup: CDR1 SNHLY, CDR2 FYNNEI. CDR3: CASSEKGRVTQYF. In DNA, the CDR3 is TGTGCCAGCAGTGAAAAGGGGAGAGTGACCCAGTACTTC.

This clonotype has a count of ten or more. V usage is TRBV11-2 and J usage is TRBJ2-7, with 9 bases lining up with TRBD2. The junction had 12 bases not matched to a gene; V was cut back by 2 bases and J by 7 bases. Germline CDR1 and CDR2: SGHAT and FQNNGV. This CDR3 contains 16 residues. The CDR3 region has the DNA TGTGCCAGCAGCTTAACAGCGGGAGGAATGATGTGGGAGCAGTACTTC. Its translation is CASSLTAGGMMWEQYF.

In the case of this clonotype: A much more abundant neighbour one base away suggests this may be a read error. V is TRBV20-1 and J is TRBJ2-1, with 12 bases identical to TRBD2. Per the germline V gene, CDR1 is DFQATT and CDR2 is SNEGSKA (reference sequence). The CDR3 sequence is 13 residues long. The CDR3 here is CSALAGGRNGQFF. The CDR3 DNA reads TGCAGTGCCCTAGCGGGAGGGAGGAATGGGCAGTTCTTC.

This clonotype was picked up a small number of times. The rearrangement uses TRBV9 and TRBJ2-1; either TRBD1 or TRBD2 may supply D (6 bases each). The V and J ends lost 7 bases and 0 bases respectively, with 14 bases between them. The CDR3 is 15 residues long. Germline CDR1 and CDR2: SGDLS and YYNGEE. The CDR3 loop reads CASQEGGSSYNEQFF. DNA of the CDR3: TGTGCCAGCCAGGAGGGGGGTAGCTCCTACAATGAGCAGTTCTTC.

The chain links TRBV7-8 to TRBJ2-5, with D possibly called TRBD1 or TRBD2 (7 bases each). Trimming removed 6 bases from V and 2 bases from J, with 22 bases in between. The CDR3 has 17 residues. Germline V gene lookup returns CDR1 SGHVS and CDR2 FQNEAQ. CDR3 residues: CASRSQGGTAHQETQYF. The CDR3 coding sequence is TGTGCCAGCAGGTCTCAGGGGGGGACCGCCCATCAAGAGACCCAGTACTTC.

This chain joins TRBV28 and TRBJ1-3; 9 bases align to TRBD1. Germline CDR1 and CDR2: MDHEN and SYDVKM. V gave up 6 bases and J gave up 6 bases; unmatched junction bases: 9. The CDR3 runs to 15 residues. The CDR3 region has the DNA TGTGCCAGCAGGCCCCGGGGACAGGGTAAAAACACCATATATTTT. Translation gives CASRPRGQGKNTIYF.

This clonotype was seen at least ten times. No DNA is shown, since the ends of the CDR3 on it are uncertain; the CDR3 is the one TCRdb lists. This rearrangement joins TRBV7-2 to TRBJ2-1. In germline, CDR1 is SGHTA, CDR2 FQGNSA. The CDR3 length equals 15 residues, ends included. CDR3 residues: CASTFGSGSYNEQFF.

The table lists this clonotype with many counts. The CDR3 sequence is CASRGASSGTDTQYF. CDR3 nucleotide sequence: TGTGCCAGCAGAGGCGCTTCTAGCGGAACAGATACGCAGTATTTT. The J gene is TRBJ2-3, the V gene TRBV28; TRBD2 agrees at 7 bases. Per germline, CDR1 MDHEN and CDR2 SYDVKM. This CDR3 has 15 amino acids. V dropped 6 bases and J dropped 3; count of bases not matched to a gene: 9.

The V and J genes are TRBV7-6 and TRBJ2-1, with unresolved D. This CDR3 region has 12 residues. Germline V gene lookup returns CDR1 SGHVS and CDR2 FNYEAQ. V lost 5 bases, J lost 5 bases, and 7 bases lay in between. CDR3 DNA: TGTGCCAGCAGCATCGGTAACAATGAGCAGTTCTTC. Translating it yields CASSIGNNEQFF. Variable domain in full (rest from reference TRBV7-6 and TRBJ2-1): GAGVSQSPRYKVTKRGQDVALRCDPISGHVSLYWYRQALGQGPEFLTYFNYEAQQDKSGLPNDRFSAERPEGSISTLTIQRTEQRDSAMYRCASSIGNNEQFFGPGTRLTVL.